The rows below give T cell receptor beta chains drawn from one sample of a study of glioma-infiltrating T cells after dendritic cell vaccination. TCRdb's table, derived via immunoSEQ multiplex PCR, lists solely in-frame clones and lacks some. The sample has tens of thousands of clones; roughly 87% are singletons. This specimen consisted of blood, obtained after dendritic cell vaccination. Every receptor here comes from a human donor with glioblastoma. Each CDR3 is given with its conserved first and last residue. D genes are given only for firm matches. The listing skips clone size in some rows; elsewhere it reads once, few, many or a size class.

TRBD1	NA	TRBV2	TRBJ2-3	TGTGCCAGCAGGCCTAGACAGGGTAGCACAGATACGCAGTATTTT	CASRPRQGSTDTQYF
TRBD1	NA	TRBV5-6	TRBJ2-7	TGTGCCAGCAGCCCCGAGCCGACAGGGGGCGGCTACGAGCAGTACTTC	CASSPEPTGGGYEQYF
NA	NA	TRBV6-1	TRBJ1-1	TGTGCCAGCACCAGGGTGACAAATCCTGAAGCTTTCTTT	CASTRVTNPEAFF
TRBD1	few	TRBV2	TRBJ1-4	TGTGCCAGCAGCCCCGGGACAGGGAAAACCAGAACTAATGAAAAACTGTTTTTT	CASSPGTGKTRTNEKLFF
TRBD2	NA	TRBV19	TRBJ2-2	TGTGCCAGTAGTAGCCCGGGACTAGCAAGTACCGGGGAGCTGTTTTTT	CASSSPGLASTGELFF
TRBD1	NA	TRBV5-4	TRBJ1-2	TGTGCCAGCAGCCCGGACAGGGCTAACTATGGCTACACCTTC	CASSPDRANYGYTF
NA	once	TRBV7-8	TRBJ1-1	TGTGCCAGCAGCGTCATCGGGGGGGGGAACACTGAAGCTTTCTTT	CASSVIGGGNTEAFF
TRBD1	NA	TRBV7-9	TRBJ2-2	TGTGCCAGCAGCTTAGTCCGGGACAGACGTACCGGGGAGCTGTTTTTT	CASSLVRDRRTGELFF
NA	NA	TRBV2	TRBJ1-5	TGTGCCAGCAGTGAATGGGGCGATAGCAATCAGCCCCAGCATTTT	CASSEWGDSNQPQHF
TRBD1	NA	TRBV2	TRBJ1-5	TGTGCCAGCACAGGGGGCGAAGGGAGCAATCAGCCCCAGCATTTT	CASTGGEGSNQPQHF
NA	few	TRBV14	TRBJ1-4	TGTGCCAGCAGAGAGTCCCAGGCCAGAGAAAAACTGTTTTTT	CASRESQAREKLFF
TRBD1	few	TRBV6-1	TRBJ1-5	TGTGCCAGCACTACAGGGGTCGGGCAGCCCCAGCATTTT	CASTTGVGQPQHF
TRBD2	NA	TRBV6-6	TRBJ2-5	TGTGCCAGCAGTTACTCAACTAGCGGGGGGGAGACCCAGTACTTC	CASSYSTSGGETQYF
NA	NA	TRBV19	TRBJ2-7	TGTGCCAGTAAGGTCGGGGGAATCTCCTACGAGCAGTACTTC	CASKVGGISYEQYF
NA	NA	TRBV7-3	TRBJ2-3	TGTGCCAGCAGCCATTTAGGGGGGGGCAAGGGAGATACGCAGTATTTT	CASSHLGGGKGDTQYF
NA	NA	TRBV7-8	TRBJ1-1	TGTGCCAGCAGCTTCGGGGGAGGGAGCACTGAAGCTTTCTTT	CASSFGGGSTEAFF
TRBD1	NA	TRBV6-5	TRBJ2-2	TGTGCCAGCAGTTACCTTGGGACAGACACCGGGGAGCTGTTTTTT	CASSYLGTDTGELFF
NA	NA	TRBV5-4	TRBJ1-1	TGTGCCAGCAGCTTGGCTGGGGGCGGCACTGAAGCTTTCTTT	CASSLAGGGTEAFF
TRBD2	NA	TRBV15	TRBJ2-2	TGTGCCACCAGCAGACCCGACTGGGAGGGGCGGCGGACCGGGGAGCTGTTTTTT	CATSRPDWEGRRTGELFF
TRBD1	NA	TRBV4-2	TRBJ1-4	TGTGCCAGCAGCCACCGACAGGGGTCTACAACTAATGAAAAACTGTTTTTT	CASSHRQGSTTNEKLFF
TRBD1	NA	TRBV7-3	TRBJ2-4	TGTGCCAGCAGCTTACCCGGACAGGCCAAGTACTTC	CASSLPGQAKYF
NA	once	TRBV27	TRBJ2-5	TGTGCCAGCAGTCCAGGATCAGGGGAGTACCAAGAGACCCAGTACTTC	CASSPGSGEYQETQYF
NA	NA	TRBV5-4	TRBJ2-1	TGTGCCAGCAGCTTGGCCAAATCGGGGGGCCAGATGGAGCAGTTCTTC	CASSLAKSGGQMEQFF
NA	NA	TRBV7-6	TRBJ1-3	TGTGCCAGCAGCCTACAGGGTGGAAACACCATATATTTT	CASSLQGGNTIYF
NA	NA	TRBV5-1	TRBJ1-1	TGCGCCAGCAGCTTGGACAGCCCTATGAACACTGAAGCTTTCTTT	CASSLDSPMNTEAFF
NA	NA	TRBV4-1	TRBJ2-1	TGCGCCAGCAGCCAAGATCAGGCGGGAATTGAGCAGTTCTTC	CASSQDQAGIEQFF
NA	NA	TRBV30	TRBJ2-7	TGTGCCTGGAGTTCGGGTGGCTACGAGCAGTACTTC	CAWSSGGYEQYF
TRBD1	NA	TRBV19	TRBJ1-2	TGTGCCAGTAGACAGGGGGCCCCGTATGGCTACACCTTC	CASRQGAPYGYTF
NA	few	TRBV4-1	TRBJ2-7	TGCGCCAGCAGCCAAGGCCCCGGGACTGCCTACGAGCAGTACTTC	CASSQGPGTAYEQYF
NA	NA	TRBV6-5	TRBJ2-3	TGTGCCAGCAGAGGACAAAACACAGATACGCAGTATTTT	CASRGQNTDTQYF
TRBD2	NA	TRBV7-9	TRBJ2-2	TGTGCCAGCAGCCCCAGCGGGGGGAACACCGGGGAGCTGTTTTTT	CASSPSGGNTGELFF
NA	NA	TRBV29-1	TRBJ2-7	TGCAGCGTTGAAGATTCGGGGAAACTCTACGAGCAGTACTTC	CSVEDSGKLYEQYF
TRBD2	NA	TRBV6-1	TRBJ2-5	TGTGCCAGCAGTGAGGTGGGAGGGGCCAACCGGAGGACCCAGTACTTC	CASSEVGGANRRTQYF
TRBD1	once	TRBV7-3	TRBJ2-2	TGTGCCAGCAGCTGGAGACAGGGGATCACCGGGGAGCTGTTTTTT	CASSWRQGITGELFF
TRBD2	NA	TRBV7-8	TRBJ2-5	TGTGCCAGCAGCCCATCGACTAGCGGGGAGACCCAGTACTTC	CASSPSTSGETQYF
NA	few	TRBV6-1	TRBJ2-7	TGTGCCAGCAGTGAAGCTCTTGACAGCTCCTACGAGCAGTACTTC	CASSEALDSSYEQYF
NA	NA	TRBV5-4	TRBJ2-7	TGTGCCAGCAGCAGCCGGGACACAGCCTACGAGCAGTACTTC	CASSSRDTAYEQYF
NA	NA	TRBV10-3	TRBJ1-1	TGTGCCATCAGTGAGACCAGGGAAGGTACTGAAGCTTTCTTT	CAISETREGTEAFF
TRBD2	NA	TRBV7-9	TRBJ2-2	TGTGCCAGCAGACCGGGACTAGCGGGGTCCGGGGAGCTGTTTTTT	CASRPGLAGSGELFF